A selection of T cell receptor beta chains follows, all from one sample in a study of T cell responses to AZD1222 COVID-19 vaccine. Sequencing used immunoSEQ multiplex PCR; TCRdb keeps in-frame clones, though not all of them. The sample consists of 130,000 to 150,000 clones, approximately 88% of them appearing once. This specimen consisted of peripheral blood, obtained on day 0 of MenACWY control vaccination. Source of these receptors: an adult in good health. Each CDR3 is given with its conserved first and last residue. Each record gives: D gene, clone size, V gene, CDR3 length, J gene, CDR3 protein, CDR3 DNA. The D gene is left open where the match is weak. For some rows the clone size is stated as once, few or many, or as a class when expanded; others skip it.

>NA|NA|TRBV2|12|TRBJ1-5
CASSSGWGPQHF
TGTGCCAGCAGTTCTGGTTGGGGGCCCCAGCATTTT
>NA|NA|TRBV7-2|14|TRBJ2-7
CASSPPGSAYEQYF
TGTGCCAGCAGCCCACCGGGGTCTGCCTACGAGCAGTACTTC
>NA|NA|TRBV19|13|TRBJ1-5
CASSIRLEEPQHF
TGTGCCAGTAGTATACGCTTAGAGGAGCCCCAGCATTTT
>NA|NA|TRBV24-1|12|TRBJ1-5
CATSLPGQPQHF
TGTGCCACCAGCCTCCCGGGACAGCCCCAGCATTTT
>TRBD1|few|TRBV3-1/TRBV3-2|19|TRBJ2-7
CASSPMIGKAGTGLYEQYF
TGTGCCAGCAGCCCTATGATCGGTAAGGCCGGGACAGGGCTTTACGAGCAGTACTTC
>NA|NA|TRBV5-1|14|TRBJ2-5
CASSLEGVQETQYF
TGCGCCAGCAGCCTCGAGGGGGTTCAAGAGACCCAGTACTTC
>NA|NA|TRBV6-5|14|TRBJ1-1
CASSYNPRYAEAFF
TGTGCCAGCAGTTACAACCCCCGATACGCTGAAGCTTTCTTT
>NA|once|TRBV19|15|TRBJ1-6
CASSIIPGSHSPLHF
TGTGCCAGTAGTATAATTCCGGGTTCTCATTCACCCCTCCACTTT
>NA|NA|TRBV27|15|TRBJ1-5
CASSPGTNGGQPQHF
TGTGCCAGCAGCCCCGGGACCAATGGGGGACAGCCCCAGCATTTT
>NA|NA|TRBV19|15|TRBJ2-1
CASSIDRLGSTRQFF
TGTGCCAGTAGTATAGACCGCTTAGGCAGTACTAGGCAGTTCTTC
>NA|NA|TRBV5-6|14|TRBJ1-2
CASSLGEPAYGYTF
TGTGCCAGCAGCTTGGGGGAGCCAGCGTATGGCTACACCTTC
>NA|NA|TRBV6-2/TRBV6-3|16|TRBJ2-2
CASSYSRRSNSGELFF
TGTGCCAGCAGTTACTCGCGCCGGTCCAACTCCGGGGAGCTGTTTTTT
>NA|NA|TRBV7-3|15|TRBJ1-2
CASSLGGSPNYGYTF
TGTGCCAGCAGCTTAGGTGGGAGTCCTAACTATGGCTACACCTTC
>NA|NA|TRBV23-1|9|TRBJ1-2
CASRYGYTF
TGCGCCAGTCGTTACGGCTACACCTTC
>NA|NA|TRBV6-5|14|TRBJ2-1
CASSRAPGANEQFF
TGTGCCAGCAGTAGGGCCCCGGGGGCCAATGAGCAGTTCTTC
>TRBD1|NA|TRBV5-4|14|TRBJ1-4
CASSLQGAGEKLFF
TGTGCCAGCAGCTTACAGGGGGCCGGTGAAAAACTGTTTTTT
>NA|NA|TRBV29-1|11|TRBJ1-1
CSARGNTEAFF
TGCAGCGCTCGCGGGAACACTGAAGCTTTCTTT
>NA|few|TRBV6-2/TRBV6-3|13|TRBJ1-2
CASSLRTVYGYTF
TGTGCCAGCAGTTTGAGGACAGTCTATGGCTACACCTTC
>TRBD1|once|TRBV15|19|TRBJ2-5
CATSRGAGQGLIREETQYF
TGTGCCACCAGCAGAGGGGCCGGACAGGGGCTGATCCGGGAAGAGACCCAGTACTTC
>NA|NA|TRBV19|15|TRBJ1-5
CASSSTIGRGQPQHF
TGTGCCAGTAGCTCTACTATTGGGAGGGGTCAGCCCCAGCATTTT